What follows are 23 T cell receptor beta chains derived from one specimen sequenced in a study of a mutant IDH1 vaccine in newly diagnosed glioma (TCRdb year 2021). The time point label here, explained by the study, means: baseline, week 1 (first vaccination visit). In light of the paper, this sample's treatment or condition label describes: pre-vaccination baseline after standard-of-care therapy. Library creation used the immunoSEQ multiplex PCR assay. This is the immuneACCESS table as TCRdb keeps it, with only in-frame sequences that have V and J called. A part of the clones is gone; compared with another copy, unresolved V genes explain less than half, and the rest is unexplained. The sample data list tens of thousands of clones, and about four fifths of these were observed just once. Approximately 20% of the sample rests with the top ten. The sample consisted of PBMCs, taken from a glioma patient treated with radiotherapy, temozolomide or both. The receptors here all came from a man aged 25-45 years with glioma.

This clone was seen a few times. The V call is TRBV5-4, the J call TRBJ2-7; D may correspond to TRBD1 or TRBD2 (6 bases each). The germline gives CDR1 SGHNT, CDR2 YYREEE (reference sequence). Trimming removed 2 bases from V and 6 bases from J, with 18 bases in between. The CDR3 totals 15 residues. CDR3 sequence (DNA): TGTGCCAGCAGCTTTTCTTCAGGGGCCGGGAGCGAGCAGTACTTC. Translation: CASSFSSGAGSEQYF. Complete variable domain (other parts from reference TRBV5-4 and TRBJ2-7): ETGVTQSPTHLIKTRGQQVTLRCSSQSGHNTVSWYQQALGQGPQFIFQYYREEENGRGNFPPRFSGLQFPNYSSELNVNALELDDSALYLCASSFSSGAGSEQYFGPGTRLTVT.

The DNA for the CDR3 is TGTGCCAGTAGTCCGGGACAGGGAACCTACGAGCAGTACTTC. Its protein product is CASSPGQGTYEQYF. The J gene is TRBJ2-7, the V gene TRBV19, with 9 bases fitting TRBD1. V dropped 5 bases and J dropped 2; count of bases not matched to a gene: 4. CDR3 length equals 14 residues. Germline CDR1 and CDR2: LNHDA and SQIVND (reference sequence).

This clone appeared a single time. CDR3: CASSQGGAGATNEKLFF. CDR3 bases: TGCGCCAGCAGCCAAGGGGGGGCGGGTGCAACTAATGAAAAACTGTTTTTT. This chain joins TRBV4-1 and TRBJ1-4; weak D call: TRBD1 (6 bases). V was pared by 1 base and J by 0 bases, with 12 bases between. The CDR3 totals 17 residues. The germline gives CDR1 MGHRA, CDR2 YSYEKL.

The chain employs TRBV5-1 and TRBJ1-4; D unresolved. The CDR3 sequence is 14 residues long. Looked up from germline, CDR1 is SGHRS and CDR2 is YFSETQ. Between the trimmed V and J ends, which lost 5 bases and 0 bases, there was a span of 8 bases. CDR3 residues: CASSAGATNEKLFF. In DNA form, the CDR3 reads TGCGCCAGCAGTGCCGGGGCAACTAATGAAAAACTGTTTTTT.

This chain links TRBV4-1 with TRBJ1-6; TRBD1 is a possible D gene (6 bases). V was pared by 0 bases and J by 7 bases, with 16 bases between. There are 17 residues in the CDR3. Germline V gene data show CDR1 as MGHRA and CDR2 as YSYEKL. CDR3 sequence (DNA): TGCGCCAGCAGCCAAGAGGAGGGGGTTGGGGTCAATTCACCCCTCCACTTT. Translation gives CASSQEEGVGVNSPLHF.

The chain couples TRBV25-1 to TRBJ2-7, with 10 bases that match TRBD1. Per germline, CDR1 MGHDK and CDR2 SYGVNS. The length of the CDR3 is 15 residues. The J segment lost 1 base and the V segment lost 6 bases, leaving 6 bases of the junction unmatched. In DNA, the CDR3 is TGTGCCAGCAGAAGAGACAGGGGGCCTTCCTACGAGCAGTACTTC. Translation: CASRRDRGPSYEQYF.

In its sample, this clone was seen a few times. This sequence joins TRBV28 and TRBJ1-5; no reliable D call. The germline V gene encodes CDR1 MDHEN and CDR2 SYDVKM. The CDR3 is made up of 15 amino acids. The ends were cut back, 5 bases at V and 3 bases at J, with 14 bases in the middle. CDR3 sequence: CASSTTGVHNQPQHF. Here the CDR3 DNA reads TGTGCCAGCAGTACTACGGGTGTCCACAATCAGCCCCAGCATTTT.

The V and J genes are TRBV7-2 and TRBJ1-2; maybe TRBD1 (6 bases). CDR1 is SGHTA and CDR2 is FQGNSA in the germline V gene. The germline V and J ends were trimmed by 5 bases and 8 bases, with 15 bases remaining between them. The CDR3 loop spans 13 amino acids. CDR3 residues: CASSTPGGWGYTF. CDR3 nucleotides: TGTGCCAGCAGCACCCCGGGGGGCTGGGGCTACACCTTC.

The genes are TRBV5-1 and TRBJ1-1, with unresolved D. V dropped 4 bases and J dropped 0 bases, with 7 bases sitting between them. CDR1 SGHRS and CDR2 YFSETQ come from the germline V gene. This CDR3 has 13 residues. The CDR3 loop reads CASSRLMNTEAFF. CDR3 DNA: TGCGCCAGCAGCCGTCTCATGAACACTGAAGCTTTCTTT.

This sequence joins TRBV2 and TRBJ2-5; D might be TRBD1 or TRBD2, each matching 5 bases. The V gene's germline CDR1 is SNHLY and CDR2 FYNNEI. This CDR3 spans 14 amino acids. Trimming removed 11 bases at V and 7 bases at J, with 23 bases between. The CDR3 nucleotides read TGTGCCTTAAGCCGGCCCGGGGCGCGGTTGACCCAGTACTTC. Residues: CALSRPGARLTQYF.

The chain joins TRBV30 to TRBJ1-2, with D unclear. V lost 3 bases, J lost 8 bases, and 10 bases lay in between. Germline V gene data show CDR1 as GTSNPN and CDR2 as SVGIG (reference sequence). The CDR3 has 11 residues. CDR3 residues: CAWSLVRGYTF. As DNA, the CDR3 is TGTGCCTGGAGCCTGGTGCGGGGCTACACCTTC.

This clone was observed a handful of times. The chain combines TRBV7-7 with TRBJ1-1; D is uncertain. CDR1 and CDR2 (germline): SSHAT, FNYEAQ (reference sequence). This CDR3 contains 14 residues. Trimming pared 2 bases from V and 1 base from J, leaving 8 bases between. The CDR3: CASSLSEGNTEAFF. Here the CDR3 DNA reads TGTGCCAGCAGCTTATCGGAGGGGAACACTGAAGCTTTCTTT. Full variable domain (outside the CDR3, taken from reference TRBV7-7 and TRBJ1-1): GAGVSQSPRYKVTKRGQDVTLRCDPISSHATLYWYQQALGQGPEFLTYFNYEAQPDKSGLPSDRFSAERPEGSISTLTIQRTEQRDSAMYRCASSLSEGNTEAFFGQGTRLTVV.

The V gene is TRBV6-1, the J gene TRBJ2-1, with 7 bases lining up with TRBD2. Germline values: CDR1 MNHNS, CDR2 SASEGT. The CDR3 consists of 15 residues. J gave up 9 bases and V 6 bases, and 14 bases lay outside the gene matches. The CDR3 bases are TGTGCCAGCAGCCCGATGGCGGGAGCCTTCAGTGAGCAGTTCTTC. It is translated as CASSPMAGAFSEQFF.

This chain's CDR3 is CASSPKTAGLRRTDTQYF. The CDR3 DNA reads as TGTGCCAGCAGCCCAAAAACGGCAGGGCTACGCCGCACAGATACGCAGTATTTT. This rearrangement joins TRBV9 to TRBJ2-3; TRBD1 might be the D (5 bases). The CDR3 length is 18 residues. Germline CDR1 SGDLS, CDR2 YYNGEE. V was pared by 4 bases and J by 1 base, with 22 bases between.

The J gene is TRBJ2-2, the V gene TRBV4-1; D gene unclear. The germline V gene has CDR1 MGHRA and CDR2 YSYEKL. Trimming pared 5 bases from V and 0 bases from J, leaving 7 bases between. The length of the CDR3 is 14 residues. The chain's CDR3 is CASSAATNTGELFF. Here the CDR3 DNA reads TGCGCCAGCAGCGCGGCCACGAACACCGGGGAGCTGTTTTTT.

The J gene is TRBJ1-2, the V gene TRBV30; 7 nucleotides agree with TRBD1. CDR1 and CDR2 from the germline V gene are GTSNPN and SVGIG (reference sequence). The CDR3 has 14 amino acids. The J segment lost 8 bases and the V segment lost 3 bases, leaving 12 bases of the junction unmatched. The CDR3 loop reads CAWSPGGTSKGYTF. CDR3 in DNA: TGTGCCTGGAGCCCAGGGGGGACGTCAAAGGGCTACACCTTC.

This chain connects TRBV10-1 to TRBJ1-1; D possibly corresponds to TRBD1 (6 bases). Germline CDR1 WNHNN, CDR2 SYGVQD (reference sequence). The CDR3 loop spans 18 amino acids. The ends were cut back, 2 bases at V and 0 bases at J, with 19 bases in the middle. CDR3 residues: CASSEGPGADILNTEAFF. For the CDR3, the DNA is TGCGCCAGCAGTGAGGGTCCAGGGGCCGATATTCTGAACACTGAAGCTTTCTTT.

The chain employs TRBV7-2 and TRBJ1-2, with a tentative D call TRBD1 (5 bases). V was pared by 0 bases and J by 3 bases, with 14 bases between. The CDR3 loop spans 16 amino acids. Germline V gene lookup returns CDR1 SGHTA and CDR2 FQGNSA. CDR3 DNA sequence: TGTGCCAGCAGCTTAGCTGGGGCGGCGGACCACTATGGCTACACCTTC. It is translated as CASSLAGAADHYGYTF.

The chain employs TRBV5-1 and TRBJ2-7; possibly TRBD1 for D (6 bases). Germline assignment: CDR1 SGHRS and CDR2 YFSETQ. The CDR3 spans 17 residues. V was pared by 4 bases and J by 4 bases, with 24 bases between. Here the CDR3 DNA reads TGCGCCAGCAGCGGCGTTCGGGGCCGCAGGGGCCTATACGAGCAGTACTTC. This encodes CASSGVRGRRGLYEQYF.

The chain couples TRBV6-5 to TRBJ2-7, with 9 bases matching TRBD1. The CDR3 runs 14 residues. V was pared by 4 bases and J by 2 bases, with 3 bases of the junction left unmatched. Germline CDR1 reads MNHEY; CDR2 reads SVGAGI. The DNA for the CDR3 is TGTGCCAGCAGTTGGGGACAGGGCCCCTACGAGCAGTACTTC. It translates to CASSWGQGPYEQYF.

V and J are TRBV19 and TRBJ1-5; no clear D gene. The germline V and J ends were trimmed by 3 bases and 4 bases, with 10 bases remaining between them. The CDR3 has 14 residues. CDR1 and CDR2 (germline): LNHDA, SQIVND (reference sequence). The CDR3 loop reads CASSMGTANQPQHF. The CDR3 bases are TGTGCCAGTAGTATGGGAACGGCTAATCAGCCCCAGCATTTT.

The chain recombines TRBV29-1 with TRBJ2-5; D is tentatively TRBD1 or TRBD2 (5 bases each). The CDR3 totals 14 residues. The V and J ends lost 6 bases and 5 bases respectively, with 19 bases between them. The germline V gene has CDR1 SQVTM and CDR2 ANQGSEA. CDR3 in DNA: TGCAGCGTGGGGGTTGTGGGCCTTCAGGAGACCCAGTACTTC. This sequence encodes CSVGVVGLQETQYF.

The genes are TRBV6-1 and TRBJ1-5, with 10 bases identical to TRBD1. CDR3 size: 15 residues. With V trimmed by 5 bases and J by 4 bases, 5 bases remained unmatched. The germline CDR1 and CDR2 sequences are MNHNS and SASEGT. The CDR3 sequence: CASSLDRGQNQPQHF. The DNA of the CDR3 is TGTGCCAGCAGTCTCGACAGGGGGCAGAATCAGCCCCAGCATTTT.